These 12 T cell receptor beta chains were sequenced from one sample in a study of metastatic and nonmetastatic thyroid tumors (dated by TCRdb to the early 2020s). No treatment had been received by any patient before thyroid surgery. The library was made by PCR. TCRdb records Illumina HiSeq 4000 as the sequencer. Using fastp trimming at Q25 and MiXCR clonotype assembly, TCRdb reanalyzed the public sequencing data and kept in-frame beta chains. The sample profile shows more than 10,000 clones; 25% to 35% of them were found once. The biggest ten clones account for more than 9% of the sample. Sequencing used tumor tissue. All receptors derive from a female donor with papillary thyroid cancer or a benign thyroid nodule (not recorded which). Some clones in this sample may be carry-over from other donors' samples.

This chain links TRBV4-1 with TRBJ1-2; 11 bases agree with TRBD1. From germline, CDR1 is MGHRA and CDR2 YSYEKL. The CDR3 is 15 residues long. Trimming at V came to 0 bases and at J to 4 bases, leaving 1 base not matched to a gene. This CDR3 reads CASSQEGQGVYGYTF. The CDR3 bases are TGCGCCAGCAGCCAAGAGGGACAGGGGGTCTATGGCTACACCTTC.

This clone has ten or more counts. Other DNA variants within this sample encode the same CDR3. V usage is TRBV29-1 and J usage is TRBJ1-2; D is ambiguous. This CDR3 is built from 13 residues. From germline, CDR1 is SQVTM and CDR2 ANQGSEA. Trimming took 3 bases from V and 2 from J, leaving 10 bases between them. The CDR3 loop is CSVDMGGNYGYTF. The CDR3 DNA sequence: TGCAGCGTTGATATGGGAGGGAACTATGGCTACACCTTC.

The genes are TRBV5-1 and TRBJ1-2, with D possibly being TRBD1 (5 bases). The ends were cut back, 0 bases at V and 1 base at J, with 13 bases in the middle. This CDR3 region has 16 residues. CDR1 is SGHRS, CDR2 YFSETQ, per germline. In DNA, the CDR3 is TGCGCCAGCAGCTTGGCCCGTCTAGGGGTTAACTATGGCTACACCTTC. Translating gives CASSLARLGVNYGYTF.

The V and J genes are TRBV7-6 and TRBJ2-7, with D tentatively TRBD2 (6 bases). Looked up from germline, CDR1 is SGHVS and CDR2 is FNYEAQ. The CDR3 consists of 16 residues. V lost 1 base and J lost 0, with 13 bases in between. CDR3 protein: CASSLGGAGTSYEQYF. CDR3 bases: TGTGCCAGCAGCTTAGGCGGGGCCGGGACCTCCTACGAGCAGTACTTC.

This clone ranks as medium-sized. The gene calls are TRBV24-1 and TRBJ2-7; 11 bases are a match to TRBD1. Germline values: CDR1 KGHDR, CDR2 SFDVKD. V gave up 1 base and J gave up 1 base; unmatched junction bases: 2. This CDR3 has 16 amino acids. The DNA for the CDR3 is TGTGCCACCAGTGATTTTGGGACAGGGGGTTCCTACGAGCAGTACTTC. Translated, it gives CATSDFGTGGSYEQYF.

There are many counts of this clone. The CDR3 DNA sequence: TGTGCCAGTTCCCTGGGGGCGGGTCAGCCCCAGCATTTT. Translated, it gives CASSLGAGQPQHF. This chain joins TRBV2 and TRBJ1-5; maybe TRBD1 (6 bases). V was clipped by 9 bases and J by 6 bases, with 15 bases between them. Germline CDR1 and CDR2: SNHLY and FYNNEI. CDR3 length: 13 residues.

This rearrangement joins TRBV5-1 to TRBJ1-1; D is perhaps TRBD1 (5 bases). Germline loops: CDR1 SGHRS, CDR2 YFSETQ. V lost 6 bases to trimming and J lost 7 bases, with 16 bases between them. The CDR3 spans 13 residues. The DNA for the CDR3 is TGCGCCAGCAACAACAGGTTGGGAGTTGAAGCTTTCTTT. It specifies CASNNRLGVEAFF.

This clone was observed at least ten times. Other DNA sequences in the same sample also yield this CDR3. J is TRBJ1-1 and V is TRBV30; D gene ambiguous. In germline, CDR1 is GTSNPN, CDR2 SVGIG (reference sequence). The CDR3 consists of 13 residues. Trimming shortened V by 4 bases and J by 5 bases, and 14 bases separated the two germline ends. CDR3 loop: CAWTQALRTEAFF. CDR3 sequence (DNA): TGTGCCTGGACCCAGGCTCTTAGGACTGAAGCTTTCTTT.

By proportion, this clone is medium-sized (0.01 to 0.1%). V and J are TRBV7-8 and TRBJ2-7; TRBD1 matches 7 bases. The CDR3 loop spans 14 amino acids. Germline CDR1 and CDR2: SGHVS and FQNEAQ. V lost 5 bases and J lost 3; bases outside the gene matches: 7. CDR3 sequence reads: CASSLLTGNYEQYF. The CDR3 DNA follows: TGTGCCAGCAGCCTCCTGACAGGGAACTACGAGCAGTACTTC.

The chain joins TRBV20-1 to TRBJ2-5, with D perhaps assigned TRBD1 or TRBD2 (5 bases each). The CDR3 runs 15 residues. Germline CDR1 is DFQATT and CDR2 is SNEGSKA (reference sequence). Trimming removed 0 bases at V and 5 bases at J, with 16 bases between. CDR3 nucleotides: TGCAGTGCTAGAGAGGGGGTTCAACCCAAGGAGACCCAGTACTTC. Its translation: CSAREGVQPKETQYF.

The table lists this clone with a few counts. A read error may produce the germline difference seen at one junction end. Here the CDR3 reads CAISEPLLAGNTGELFF. The CDR3 DNA sequence: TGTGCAATCAGTGAGCCGTTGTTAGCGGGTAACACCGGGGAGCTGTTTTTT. V gene TRBV10-3 combines with J gene TRBJ2-2; TRBD2 matches 7 bases. Germline CDR1 ENHRY, CDR2 SYGVKD. CDR3 length: 17 residues.

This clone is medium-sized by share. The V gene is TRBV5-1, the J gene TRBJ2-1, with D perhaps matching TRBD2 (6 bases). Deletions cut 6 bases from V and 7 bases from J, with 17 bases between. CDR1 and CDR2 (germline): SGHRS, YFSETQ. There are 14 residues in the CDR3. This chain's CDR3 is CASTGYGSFNEQFF. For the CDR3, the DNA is TGCGCCAGCACAGGATACGGGAGTTTTAATGAGCAGTTCTTC.